These 12 T cell receptor beta chains were sequenced from one sample in a study of spatial heterogeneity in lung cancer. Study-wide findings and caveats: One measure, the expanded intratumoral alpha and beta TCR count, tracked tumor mutation counts.

The time point was: sample taken at primary tumor resection. TCRdb ran MiXCR on the 5' RACE reads and lists one entry per CDR3 protein. The table records around 3,600 distinct CDR3 sequences, 15% of them present only once. Antigen specificity for these receptors is unknown. This sample comprised lung tumor tissue, obtained at surgery. The receptors come from a female donor with early-stage non-small cell lung cancer.

By sample fraction, this clonotype is medium-sized. This beta chain is an unintended read in a library built for alpha chains; its size means little. V and J are TRBV10-3 and TRBJ2-3; 9 bases map to TRBD1. J lost 5 bases, V lost 8 bases, and 5 bases had no gene match. The CDR3 consists of 13 residues. Germline V gene lookup returns CDR1 ENHRY and CDR2 SYGVKD. The CDR3 DNA is TGTGCCATCGGGACAGGGTCCGGAGATACGCAGTATTTT. It translates to CAIGTGSGDTQYF.

Relative to its sample, this clonotype is medium-sized. This beta chain represents an off-target read in a library built for alpha chains; its size is of limited meaning. The chain couples TRBV18 to TRBJ2-5, with 8 bases that match TRBD2. The germline V gene has CDR1 KGHSH and CDR2 LQKENI. This CDR3 contains 12 residues. V was clipped by 11 bases and J by 5 bases; unmatched bases: 7. CDR3 bases: TGTGCCTCAGGACTAGCCCGGGAGACCCAGTACTTC. Its protein product is CASGLARETQYF. Looking up the rest from reference TRBV18 and TRBJ2-5 gives the full variable domain: NAGVMQNPRHLVRRRGQEARLRCSPMKGHSHVYWYRQLPEEGLKFMVYLQKENIIDESGMPKERFSAEFPKEGPSILRIQQVVRGDSAAYFCASGLARETQYFGPGTRLLVL.

This clonotype was picked up many times. Being off target in a library aimed at alpha chains, this beta chain has a size of little meaning. This chain links TRBV7-2 with TRBJ2-7, with D possibly matching TRBD2 (7 bases). The CDR3 is 16 residues long. Trimming removed 1 base at V and 3 bases at J, with 16 bases between. The germline CDR1 and CDR2 sequences are SGHTA and FQGNSA. The CDR3 sequence: CASSLVAGGGIYEQYF. CDR3 sequence (DNA): TGTGCCAGCAGCTTAGTTGCCGGCGGGGGCATCTACGAGCAGTACTTC.

The table lists this clonotype with many counts. This beta chain was picked up by a library intended for alpha chains and is off target, so its count carries little meaning. This chain connects TRBV2 to TRBJ1-1; unclear D gene. V lost 7 bases, J lost 0 bases, and 6 bases lay in between. Germline V gene lookup returns CDR1 SNHLY and CDR2 FYNNEI. The CDR3 is 12 residues long. The CDR3 coding sequence is TGTGCCAGCAACGCCATGAACACTGAAGCTTTCTTT. As protein: CASNAMNTEAFF.

In its sample, this clonotype ranks as medium-sized. Because the library targeted alpha chains, this beta chain is an off-target read whose size means little. This rearrangement joins TRBV10-2 to TRBJ2-6; D gene uncertain. This CDR3 is built from 15 residues. V was trimmed by 1 base and J by 3 bases, leaving 7 bases between them. CDR1 WSHSY and CDR2 SAAADI come from the germline V gene. CDR3 in amino acids: CASSEFDSGANVLTF. Written as DNA, the CDR3 is TGCGCCAGCAGTGAGTTTGATAGTGGGGCCAACGTCCTGACTTTC.

There are many counts of this clonotype. This beta chain was picked up by a library intended for alpha chains and is off target, so its count carries little meaning. In DNA, the CDR3 is TGTGCCAGCAGTTTACCCGCAACACGGACAGGTTCCTACGAGCAGTACTTC. Its translation is CASSLPATRTGSYEQYF. The V call is TRBV6-5, the J call TRBJ2-7; 7 positions match TRBD1. Unmatched junction bases numbered 13, after V lost 4 bases and J lost 1 base. Germline V gene data show CDR1 as MNHEY and CDR2 as SVGAGI. The CDR3 loop spans 17 amino acids.

This clonotype was observed many times. This beta chain is a stray read from a library made for alpha chains; its abundance is not meaningful. The chain combines TRBV7-9 with TRBJ2-7; TRBD1 agrees at 7 bases. V lost 4 bases and J lost 2; bases outside the gene matches: 11. Germline V lookup: CDR1 SEHNR, CDR2 FQNEAQ (reference sequence). This CDR3 comprises 16 residues. CDR3 sequence reads: CASSSMTGLAPYEQYF. In nucleotides, the CDR3 is TGTGCCAGCAGCTCGATGACAGGGCTCGCTCCCTACGAGCAGTACTTC.

This clonotype is medium-sized. This beta chain was picked up by a library intended for alpha chains and is off target, so its count carries little meaning. J is TRBJ1-1 and V is TRBV29-1; 7 bases line up with TRBD1. CDR3 length: 13 amino acids. V lost 3 bases and J lost 1; bases outside the gene matches: 2. Looked up from germline, CDR1 is SQVTM and CDR2 is ANQGSEA. CDR3 in amino acids: CSVDGQANTEAFF. CDR3 DNA: TGCAGCGTTGATGGACAGGCGAACACTGAAGCTTTCTTT.

By frequency in the sample, this clonotype is large. In a library made to pick up alpha chains, this beta chain is a stray read with a size that means little. The CDR3 nucleotides are TGTGCCAGCAGCTTAGCAGATACGCAGTATTTT. Its protein product is CASSLADTQYF. The chain is built from TRBV7-2 and TRBJ2-3; no clear D gene. Germline CDR1 reads SGHTA; CDR2 reads FQGNSA. The CDR3 contains 11 residues. With 0 bases removed from V and 5 bases from J, the gap between germline ends came to 0 bases.

This clonotype was picked up many times. Since it is a stray read in a library aimed at alpha chains, this beta chain has a size that is not meaningful. The chain carries TRBV20-1 and TRBJ2-7; unclear D gene. The CDR3 extends over 12 amino acids. V lost 3 bases and J lost 3, with 9 bases in between. Germline V CDR1 and CDR2: DFQATT, SNEGSKA (reference sequence). The DNA for the CDR3 is TGCAGTGCTAGGACCAGATACTACGAGCAGTACTTC. Translated, it gives CSARTRYYEQYF.

This clonotype is medium-sized by share. Since it is a stray read in a library aimed at alpha chains, this beta chain has a size that is not meaningful. The chain is built from TRBV6-6 and TRBJ1-5; the D gene is possibly TRBD1 (5 bases). Germline assignment: CDR1 MNHNY and CDR2 SVGAGI (reference sequence). The CDR3 contains 15 residues. V lost 2 bases and J 1 base, leaving 9 bases between the germline ends. CDR3 DNA sequence: TGTGCCAGCAGTTACGGGGGGGTGAGCAATCAGCCCCAGCATTTT. The encoded protein is CASSYGGVSNQPQHF.

This clonotype was counted at least ten times. This beta chain slipped into a library made for alpha chains as a stray read, so its size is not meaningful. The chain employs TRBV6-5 and TRBJ1-6; D remains ambiguous. V was trimmed by 6 bases and J by 0 bases, leaving 12 bases between them. CDR1 MNHEY and CDR2 SVGAGI come from the germline V gene. This CDR3 is 16 amino acids long. The CDR3 sequence is CASSRNWSSYNSPLHF. CDR3 nucleotide sequence: TGTGCCAGCAGCCGAAACTGGAGCTCCTATAATTCACCCCTCCACTTT.